A selection of T cell receptor beta chains follows, all from one sample in a study of blood T cell repertoires in COVID-19. Clones were sequenced by immunoSEQ multiplex PCR, and TCRdb holds only the in-frame ones, with some missing. The data hold some 200,000 clones, with over 75% observed a single time. The sequencing input was peripheral blood. Receptors were obtained from a man in his fifties with acute or convalescent COVID-19. Each CDR3 is given with its conserved first and last residue.

V gene	CDR3 protein
TRBV10-3	CATLNLTDPHGYTF
TRBV19	CATRQGRKDEKLFF
TRBV4-2	CASSPRLGTGELFF
TRBV6-1	CASSVQTGGYTDTQYF
TRBV7-3	CASSLDSVSNYGYTF
TRBV9	CASSVATRQSSYNEQFF
TRBV19	CASRGTESNYGYTF
TRBV18	CASSTNGGAGETQYF
TRBV27	CASSLGLAGRYEQYF
TRBV19	CASSIALSTYEQYF
TRBV21-1	CASSKPPTGAKNEQYF
TRBV2	CVSSRDNSEQYF
TRBV19	CASSKLDRGRWAYNEQFF
TRBV9	CASSEGGTDTGELFF
TRBV19	CASSIRALGTGTYEQYF
TRBV7-3	CASSLAPTANTGELFF
TRBV10-2	CASRTPGGGQPQHF
TRBV21-1	CASSTGLPREAFF
TRBV7-3	CASSLVSGNQPQHF
TRBV5-4	CASSLDRDSGYGYTF
TRBV7-6	CASSLVAGTSFADTQYF
TRBV7-2	CASSRGGGGTGELFF
TRBV27	CASSPTGYATEAFF
TRBV6-4	CASGTPNTGELFF
TRBV4-3	CASSQDWAGETQYF
TRBV5-6	CASSLSGGGQFF
TRBV4-1	CASSQEAFEEKLFF
TRBV28	CASSLGLVGGGSYNEQFF
TRBV28	CASSLGTSYEQYF
TRBV10-2	CASSEGRDGGYTF
TRBV28	CASSGVSNQPQHF
TRBV7-9	CASSLDTGTNEKLFF
TRBV27	CASSLTRGEQETQYF
TRBV2	CASSAEVLETQYF
TRBV5-1	CASSTGQGNTEAFF
TRBV29-1	CSVIGGQGTSMNTEAFF
TRBV7-9	CASSLMVAGGYNEQFF
TRBV4-3	CASSYGTGPFDEAFF
TRBV19	CASSDRANTEAFF
TRBV28	CASSSAGTSWRQYF
TRBV12-3/TRBV12-4	CASSSGTEAFF
TRBV6-5	CASSPPGGRNTIYF
TRBV4-1	CASSQTTGTRNEKLFF
TRBV11-2	CASSLVPSRNEQYF
TRBV27	CASRDPRGRGTYNEQFF
TRBV12-3/TRBV12-4	CASSHQGDEQFF